This entry lists 30 T cell receptor beta chains sequenced from one sample in a study of T cells in Graves' hyperthyroidism and ophthalmopathy. Amplification of TCR beta CDR3 regions used RNA as the template. The TCR CDR3 was amplified in a first-round RT-PCR using the HTBI primer set. One entry per CDR3 protein results from TCRdb running MiXCR on the multiplex PCR reads. The sample has 250,000 to 300,000 distinct CDR3 sequences, 13% to 15% seen once; the top ten hold about 14%. The specimen sequenced was blood. These receptors were obtained from a woman between 40 and 55 years old with Graves' hyperthyroidism that later progressed to Graves' ophthalmopathy.

This clonotype was observed many times. The chain couples TRBV7-9 to TRBJ2-5; no firm D call. The CDR3 is 14 residues long. The germline gives CDR1 SEHNR, CDR2 FQNEAQ (reference sequence). The V end lost 8 bases, the J end lost 3 bases, and 16 bases lay between the germline ends. As DNA, the CDR3 is TGTGCCAGCGCTTCTCCGGGTTACAAAGAGACCCAGTACTTC. This encodes CASASPGYKETQYF.

This clonotype was seen at least ten times. The chain couples TRBV19 to TRBJ1-5, with D perhaps TRBD1 (5 bases). Deletions cut 7 bases from V and 0 bases from J, with 13 bases between. The CDR3 runs to 15 residues. Germline assignment: CDR1 LNHDA and CDR2 SQIVND (reference sequence). The CDR3 loop is CASKTDTNSNQPQHF. The CDR3, as DNA: TGTGCCAGTAAGACGGACACTAATAGCAATCAGCCCCAGCATTTT.

This clonotype was recorded a few times. The chain links TRBV29-1 to TRBJ2-1; D is unclear. The CDR3 is 12 amino acids. The ends were cut back, 0 bases at V and 15 bases at J, with 15 bases in the middle. Germline V gives CDR1 SQVTM, CDR2 ANQGSEA. CDR3 loop: CSVEDSPQLPFF. The DNA of the CDR3 is TGCAGCGTTGAAGATTCCCCCCAATTACCGTTCTTC.

This clonotype was observed many times. The chain recombines TRBV20-1 with TRBJ2-1; D is possibly TRBD1 or TRBD2 (6 bases each). This CDR3 has 16 residues. The V and J ends lost 3 bases and 3 bases respectively, with 18 bases between them. Germline-derived CDR1 and CDR2 are DFQATT and SNEGSKA (reference sequence). CDR3 residues: CSASPITRGVYNEQFF. CDR3 DNA sequence: TGCAGTGCTAGCCCGATAACTAGGGGGGTCTACAATGAGCAGTTCTTC.

Of note for this clonotype: This may be a read error: a much more frequent sequence differs by one nucleotide. The chain has TRBV19 and TRBJ2-7; unclear D gene. This CDR3 spans 14 amino acids. Trimming stripped 8 bases from V and 0 bases from J, with 14 bases between. Germline V CDR1 and CDR2: LNHDA, SQIVND (reference sequence). CDR3 amino acids: CASRTAASSYEQYF. CDR3 DNA: TGTGCCAGTCGTACCGCGGCTAGCTCCTACGAGCAGTACTTC.

In its sample, this clonotype was seen many times. V usage is TRBV27 and J usage is TRBJ2-1; D not certain. The CDR3 has 14 residues. The V end was cut by 3 bases, the J end by 4 bases, with 10 bases between. CDR1 and CDR2 from the germline V gene are MNHEY and SMNVEV (reference sequence). This CDR3 is CASSFLGLYNEQFF. CDR3 DNA: TGTGCCAGCAGTTTCTTAGGGTTATACAATGAGCAGTTCTTC.

This clonotype came up many times. The gene calls are TRBV6-1 and TRBJ2-1; 7 nucleotides match TRBD2. Germline V gene sequence: CDR1 MNHNS, CDR2 SASEGT. This CDR3 is 15 amino acids long. Germline trimming cut 6 bases from V and 1 base from J; bases unmatched to any gene: 6. The CDR3 region has the DNA TGTGCCAGCAGACAACTAGCGAGGTCCTACAATGAGCAGTTCTTC. It yields the protein CASRQLARSYNEQFF.

This clonotype was counted a few times. The chain couples TRBV19 to TRBJ2-1; 8 positions agree with TRBD2. CDR1 and CDR2 from the germline V gene are LNHDA and SQIVND (reference sequence). This CDR3 has 16 residues. The V and J ends lost 5 bases and 2 bases, in that order; junction bases with no gene match: 8. CDR3 DNA sequence: TGTGCCAGTAGTTTTTCACTAGCGGCACCCTACAATGAGCAGTTCTTC. Its protein is CASSFSLAAPYNEQFF.

Notes on this clonotype: A clone one base away is much larger, so this may be a read error. The CDR3 region is CASPPGGGRRSQHF. CDR3 DNA: TGTGCCAGCCCCCCAGGCGGGGGAAGGAGATCCCAGCATTTT. This rearrangement joins TRBV18 to TRBJ1-5; D may be TRBD1 (5 bases). This CDR3 comprises 14 residues. Germline V lookup: CDR1 KGHSH, CDR2 LQKENI. With 8 bases removed from V and 11 bases from J, the gap between germline ends came to 22 bases.

There are many counts of this clonotype. This chain joins TRBV7-3 and TRBJ2-1, with 7 bases aligning to TRBD2. J was trimmed by 3 bases and V by 4 bases; bases with no gene match: 6. Germline V gene sequence: CDR1 SGHTA, CDR2 FQGTGA. The length of the CDR3 is 15 residues. CDR3 nucleotides: TGTGCCAGCAGCTCAGTAGGCGGGAGCTACAATGAGCAGTTCTTC. Translation: CASSSVGGSYNEQFF.

This clonotype was recorded at least ten times. The V call is TRBV2, the J call TRBJ1-3; unclear D gene. Trimming shortened V by 7 bases and J by 4 bases, and 20 bases separated the two germline ends. Germline V gene data show CDR1 as SNHLY and CDR2 as FYNNEI. This CDR3 is built from 16 residues. The CDR3, as DNA: TGTGCCAGCATGGAGGGTTACGGTTCTGGAGGAAACACCATATATTTT. It yields the protein CASMEGYGSGGNTIYF.

The rearrangement links TRBV19 to TRBJ2-2; TRBD2 agrees at 7 bases. After removal of 4 bases from V and 3 bases from J, the junction contained 5 bases not matched to a gene. Germline CDR1 LNHDA, CDR2 SQIVND (reference sequence). The CDR3 is made up of 15 amino acids. The CDR3 spells CASSTTSVDTGELFF. CDR3 bases: TGTGCCAGTAGTACAACTAGCGTAGACACCGGGGAGCTGTTTTTT.

In its sample, this clonotype was seen a few times. The chain combines TRBV3-1 with TRBJ2-1; D possibly uses TRBD1 or TRBD2 (6 bases each). V lost 6 bases, J lost 16 bases, and 16 bases lay in between. Germline-derived CDR1 and CDR2 are LGHDT and YNNKEL (reference sequence). The CDR3 is made up of 11 amino acids. CDR3 in DNA: TGTGCCAGCAGAGCGGGTGATGGGACATTCTTC. It encodes CASRAGDGTFF.

The chain employs TRBV2 and TRBJ2-3, with TRBD2 matching over 10 bases. The length of the CDR3 is 14 residues. V lost 6 bases to trimming and J lost 2 bases; unmatched junction nucleotides: 2. Per the germline V gene, CDR1 is SNHLY and CDR2 is FYNNEI. The CDR3 region is CASRLAGYTDTQYF. DNA for the CDR3: TGTGCCAGCAGACTAGCGGGATACACAGATACGCAGTATTTT.

This clonotype was observed at least ten times. The chain combines TRBV19 with TRBJ2-7; D may be TRBD2 (6 bases). The germline CDR1 and CDR2 sequences are LNHDA and SQIVND (reference sequence). The CDR3 contains 13 residues. Trimming took off 9 bases at V and 4 bases at J, with 16 bases between the two ends. DNA for the CDR3: TGTGCCAGCGGCTTGGCGGGGTCGTACGAGCAGTACTTC. Its translation: CASGLAGSYEQYF.

This clonotype showed up many times. J is TRBJ2-2 and V is TRBV20-1; no firm D call. The CDR3 spans 14 residues. The germline CDR1 and CDR2 sequences are DFQATT and SNEGSKA (reference sequence). The CDR3 here is CSLSRVSDTGELFF. CDR3 coding DNA: TGCAGCCTATCCAGAGTTTCGGACACCGGGGAGCTGTTTTTT.

The chain has TRBV10-3 and TRBJ2-7; 10 bases match TRBD1. The CDR3 length is 13 residues. With 4 bases clipped from V and 4 bases from J, the junction kept 1 base outside the gene matches. Germline V lookup: CDR1 ENHRY, CDR2 SYGVKD. The CDR3 nucleotides read TGTGCCATCAGTGGGGGACAGGGGTACGAGCAGTACTTC. Its translation is CAISGGQGYEQYF.

This clonotype was seen repeatedly, ten times or more. The chain has TRBV27 and TRBJ2-2; no firm D call. The V gene's germline CDR1 is MNHEY and CDR2 SMNVEV (reference sequence). With 8 bases removed from V and 2 bases from J, the gap between germline ends came to 9 bases. The CDR3 totals 13 residues. The CDR3 DNA is TGTGCCAGCCGGGCCGCAAACACCGGGGAGCTGTTTTTT. Residues: CASRAANTGELFF.

This clonotype was recorded many times. This rearrangement joins TRBV6-1 to TRBJ2-3, with TRBD2 as a possible D gene (6 bases). V was clipped by 3 bases and J by 4 bases, with 14 bases between them. Looked up from germline, CDR1 is MNHNS and CDR2 is SASEGT. This CDR3 is 15 amino acids long. CDR3 region: CASSDLGWGADTQYF. The CDR3 nucleotides are TGTGCCAGCAGTGACCTCGGATGGGGGGCAGATACGCAGTATTTT.

This clonotype was counted ten times or more. V is TRBV28 and J is TRBJ2-5; 15 nucleotides align to TRBD2. The CDR3 sequence is 20 residues long. Trimming removed 2 bases from V and 0 bases from J; junction bases left unmatched: 10. Germline assignment: CDR1 MDHEN and CDR2 SYDVKM. CDR3 DNA sequence: TGTGCCAGCAGTTTACAACCGGGACTAGCGGGAGGACCCTACCAAGAGACCCAGTACTTC. Translated: CASSLQPGLAGGPYQETQYF. The full variable domain, in which reference TRBV28 and TRBJ2-5 provide the parts outside the CDR3, is DVKVTQSSRYLVKRTGEKVFLECVQDMDHENMFWYRQDPGLGLRLIYFSYDVKMKEKGDIPEGYSVSREKKERFSLILESASTNQTSMYLCASSLQPGLAGGPYQETQYFGPGTRLLVL.

This clonotype showed up many times. The V and J genes are TRBV28 and TRBJ1-2; the D gene is possibly TRBD1 (6 bases). CDR3 length: 16 residues. V was clipped by 6 bases and J by 5 bases, with 22 bases between them. Germline V lookup: CDR1 MDHEN, CDR2 SYDVKM. The CDR3 DNA is TGTGCCAGCAGCCCTGGGGGGCGGGTTAAGGGTTATGGCTACACCTTC. It codes for CASSPGGRVKGYGYTF.

V and J are TRBV6-1 and TRBJ1-5; D unresolved. The CDR3 is made up of 13 amino acids. The germline V and J ends were trimmed by 6 bases and 4 bases, with 10 bases remaining between them. CDR1 MNHNS and CDR2 SASEGT come from the germline V gene. As DNA, the CDR3 is TGTGCCAGCAGGGAACAGTTAAATCAGCCCCAGCATTTT. The encoded protein is CASREQLNQPQHF.

This clonotype was recorded at least ten times. The J gene is TRBJ2-1, the V gene TRBV10-3; D may match TRBD1 or TRBD2 (5 bases each). The CDR3 is 19 amino acids. V was clipped by 1 base and J by 8 bases, with 27 bases between them. The germline V gene encodes CDR1 ENHRY and CDR2 SYGVKD. The CDR3 sequence is CAISEYAAQGPTWVDEQFF. CDR3 bases: TGTGCCATCAGTGAGTACGCGGCCCAGGGACCGACGTGGGTCGATGAGCAGTTCTTC.

V and J are TRBV20-1 and TRBJ2-1; D unresolved. The CDR3 totals 14 residues. The germline V and J ends were trimmed by 3 bases and 1 base, with 10 bases remaining between them. The V gene's germline CDR1 is DFQATT and CDR2 SNEGSKA (reference sequence). The CDR3, as DNA: TGCAGTGCTAGTCCCGCACCGTCCTACAATGAGCAGTTCTTC. This gives the protein CSASPAPSYNEQFF.

This clonotype has a count of ten or more. The J gene is TRBJ2-1, the V gene TRBV12-3 or TRBV12-4; TRBD2 matches 8 bases. After removal of 6 bases from V and 3 bases from J, the junction contained 10 bases not matched to a gene. The CDR3 has 16 residues. The CDR3 sequence: CASRMSGSGGYNEQFF. CDR3 in DNA: TGTGCCAGCAGGATGAGCGGGAGTGGCGGCTACAATGAGCAGTTCTTC.

This clonotype has only a few counts. The rearrangement links TRBV6-2 or TRBV6-3 to TRBJ1-2, with 8 bases lining up with TRBD1. Germline V gives CDR1 MNHEY, CDR2 SVGEGT. The CDR3 is made up of 13 amino acids. The V segment lost 6 bases and the J segment 3 bases; nucleotides outside the gene matches: 3. CDR3 protein: CASRLTGDYGYTF. The CDR3 DNA sequence: TGTGCCAGCAGATTGACAGGGGACTATGGCTACACCTTC.

Many counts were recorded for this clonotype. The rearrangement joins TRBV19 to TRBJ2-7, with 7 bases matching TRBD2. The germline V gene encodes CDR1 LNHDA and CDR2 SQIVND (reference sequence). The CDR3 extends over 16 amino acids. Trimming removed 5 bases from V and 5 bases from J; junction bases left unmatched: 15. The CDR3 region is CASSALDAGARNEQYF. CDR3 coding DNA: TGTGCCAGTAGTGCGTTGGACGCGGGAGCTAGGAACGAGCAGTACTTC. The full variable domain, with the rest looked up from reference TRBV19 and TRBJ2-7, is DGGITQSPKYLFRKEGQNVTLSCEQNLNHDAMYWYRQDPGQGLRLIYYSQIVNDFQKGDIAEGYSVSREKKESFPLTVTSAQKNPTAFYLCASSALDAGARNEQYFGPGTRLTVT.

Regarding this clonotype: A much larger clone differs by one base, so this may be a read error. V usage is TRBV28 and J usage is TRBJ1-1; 9 bases line up with TRBD1. V was pared by 1 base and J by 6 bases, with 3 bases of the junction left unmatched. Germline V gene data show CDR1 as MDHEN and CDR2 as SYDVKM. The CDR3 consists of 14 residues. Written as DNA, the CDR3 is TGTGCCAGCAGTTTATACAGGGGGCAGGCTGAAGCTTTCTTT. This encodes CASSLYRGQAEAFF.

This clonotype was detected many times. The chain joins TRBV5-5 to TRBJ2-7, with D possibly matching TRBD1 (5 bases). The V gene's germline CDR1 is SGHKS and CDR2 YYEKEE (reference sequence). CDR3 size: 15 residues. Trimming cost V 4 bases and J 2 bases, with 16 bases left between them. CDR3 protein: CASSTRQTAPYEQYF. The CDR3 DNA reads as TGTGCCAGCAGCACACGCCAGACAGCTCCCTACGAGCAGTACTTC. The whole variable domain, filled in from reference TRBV5-5 and TRBJ2-7, reads DAGVTQSPTHLIKTRGQQVTLRCSPISGHKSVSWYQQVLGQGPQFIFQYYEKEERGRGNFPDRFSARQFPNYSSELNVNALLLGDSALYLCASSTRQTAPYEQYFGPGTRLTVT.

This clonotype was detected many times. The chain links TRBV7-2 to TRBJ2-2, with D possibly TRBD1 on 5 matching bases. There are 15 residues in the CDR3. Germline V gene sequence: CDR1 SGHTA, CDR2 FQGNSA. With 3 bases removed from V and 3 bases from J, the gap between germline ends came to 11 bases. In DNA, the CDR3 is TGTGCCAGCAGCTTCCAGGACATAGACACCGGGGAGCTGTTTTTT. Translating it yields CASSFQDIDTGELFF.